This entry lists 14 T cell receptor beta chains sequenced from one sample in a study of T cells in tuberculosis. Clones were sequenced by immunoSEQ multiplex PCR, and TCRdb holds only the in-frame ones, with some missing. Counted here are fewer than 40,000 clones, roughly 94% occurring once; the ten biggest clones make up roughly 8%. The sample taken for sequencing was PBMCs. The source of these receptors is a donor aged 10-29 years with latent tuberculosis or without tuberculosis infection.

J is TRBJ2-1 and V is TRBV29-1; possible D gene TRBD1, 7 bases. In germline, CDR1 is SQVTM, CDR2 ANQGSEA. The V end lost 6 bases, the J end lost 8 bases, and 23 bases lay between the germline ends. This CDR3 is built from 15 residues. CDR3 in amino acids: CSVKRGTEGGHEQFF. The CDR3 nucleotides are TGCAGCGTGAAGAGGGGGACAGAGGGAGGCCATGAGCAGTTCTTC.

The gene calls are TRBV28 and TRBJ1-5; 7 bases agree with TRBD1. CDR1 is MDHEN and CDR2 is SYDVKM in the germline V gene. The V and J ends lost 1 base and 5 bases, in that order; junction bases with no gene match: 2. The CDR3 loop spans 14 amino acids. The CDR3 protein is CASSLSRGDQPQHF. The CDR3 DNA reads TGTGCCAGCAGTTTATCCAGGGGGGATCAGCCCCAGCATTTT.

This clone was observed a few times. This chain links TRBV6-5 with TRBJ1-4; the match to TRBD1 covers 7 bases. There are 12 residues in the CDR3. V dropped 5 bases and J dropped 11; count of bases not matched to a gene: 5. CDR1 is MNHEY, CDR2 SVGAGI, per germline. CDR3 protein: CASSPQGLKLFF. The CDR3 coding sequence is TGTGCCAGCAGTCCACAGGGGCTGAAACTGTTTTTT.

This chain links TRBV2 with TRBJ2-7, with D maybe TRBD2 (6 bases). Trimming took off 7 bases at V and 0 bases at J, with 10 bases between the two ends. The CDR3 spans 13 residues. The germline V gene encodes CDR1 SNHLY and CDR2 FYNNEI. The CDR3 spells CASKDGSSYEQYF. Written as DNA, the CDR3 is TGTGCCAGCAAGGACGGGAGCTCCTACGAGCAGTACTTC.

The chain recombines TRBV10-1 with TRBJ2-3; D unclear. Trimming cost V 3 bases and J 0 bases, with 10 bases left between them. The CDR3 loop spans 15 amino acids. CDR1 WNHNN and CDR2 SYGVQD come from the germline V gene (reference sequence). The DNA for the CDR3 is TGCGCCAGCAGTGACGCGGCTTCCAGCACAGATACGCAGTATTTT. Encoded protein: CASSDAASSTDTQYF.

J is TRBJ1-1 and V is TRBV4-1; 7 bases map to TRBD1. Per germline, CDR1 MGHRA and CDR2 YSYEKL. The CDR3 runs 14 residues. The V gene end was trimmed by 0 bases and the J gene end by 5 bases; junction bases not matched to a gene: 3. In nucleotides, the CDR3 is TGCGCCAGCAGCCAAGAACAGGGGCGGACTGAAGCTTTCTTT. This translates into CASSQEQGRTEAFF.

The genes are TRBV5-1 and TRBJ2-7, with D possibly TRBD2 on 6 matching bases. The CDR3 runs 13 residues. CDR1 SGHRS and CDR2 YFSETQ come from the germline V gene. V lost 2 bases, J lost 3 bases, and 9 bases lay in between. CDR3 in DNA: TGCGCCAGCAGCTTCGGGAGCCGCTACGAGCAGTACTTC. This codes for CASSFGSRYEQYF.

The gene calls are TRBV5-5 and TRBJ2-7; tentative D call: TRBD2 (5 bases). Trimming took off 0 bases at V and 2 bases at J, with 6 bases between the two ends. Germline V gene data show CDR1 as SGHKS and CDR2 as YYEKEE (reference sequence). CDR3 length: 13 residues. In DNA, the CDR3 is TGTGCCAGCAGCTTGGTCGGGACCTACGAGCAGTACTTC. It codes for CASSLVGTYEQYF. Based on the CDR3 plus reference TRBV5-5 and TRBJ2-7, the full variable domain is DAGVTQSPTHLIKTRGQQVTLRCSPISGHKSVSWYQQVLGQGPQFIFQYYEKEERGRGNFPDRFSARQFPNYSSELNVNALLLGDSALYLCASSLVGTYEQYFGPGTRLTVT.

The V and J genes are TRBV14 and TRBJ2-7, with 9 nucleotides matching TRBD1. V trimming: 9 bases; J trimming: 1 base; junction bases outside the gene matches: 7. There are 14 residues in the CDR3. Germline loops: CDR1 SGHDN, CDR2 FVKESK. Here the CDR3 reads CASGRDRDSYEQYF. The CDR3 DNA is TGTGCCAGTGGACGGGACAGGGATTCCTACGAGCAGTACTTC.

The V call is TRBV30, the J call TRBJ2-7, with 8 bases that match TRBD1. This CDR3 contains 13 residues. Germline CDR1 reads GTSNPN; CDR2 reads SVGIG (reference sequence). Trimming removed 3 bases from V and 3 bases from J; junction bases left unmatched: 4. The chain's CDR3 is CAWRRDRFYEQYF. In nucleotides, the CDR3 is TGTGCCTGGAGGCGGGACAGGTTCTACGAGCAGTACTTC.

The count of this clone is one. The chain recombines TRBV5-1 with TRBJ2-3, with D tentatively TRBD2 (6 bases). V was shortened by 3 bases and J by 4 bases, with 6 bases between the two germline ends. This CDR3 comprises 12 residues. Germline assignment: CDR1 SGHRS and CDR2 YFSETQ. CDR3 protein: CASSSGADTQYF. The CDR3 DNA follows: TGCGCCAGCAGCTCGGGGGCAGATACGCAGTATTTT.

CDR3 coding DNA: TGTGCCAGCAGCGCCCAAGACAGGGGAGGAACTGAAGCTTTCTTT. Translated, it gives CASSAQDRGGTEAFF. The chain joins TRBV7-8 to TRBJ1-1; the match to TRBD1 covers 8 bases. This CDR3 has 15 amino acids. Unmatched junction bases numbered 10, after V lost 5 bases and J lost 5 bases. CDR1 is SGHVS and CDR2 is FQNEAQ in the germline V gene.

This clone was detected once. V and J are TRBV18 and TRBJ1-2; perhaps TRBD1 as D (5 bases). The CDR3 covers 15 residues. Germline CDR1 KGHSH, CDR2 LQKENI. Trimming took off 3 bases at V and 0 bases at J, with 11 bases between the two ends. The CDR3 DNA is TGTGCCAGCTCACCTCCCCTGGGGCCTAACTATGGCTACACCTTC. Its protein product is CASSPPLGPNYGYTF. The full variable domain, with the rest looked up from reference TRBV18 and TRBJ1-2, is NAGVMQNPRHLVRRRGQEARLRCSPMKGHSHVYWYRQLPEEGLKFMVYLQKENIIDESGMPKERFSAEFPKEGPSILRIQQVVRGDSAAYFCASSPPLGPNYGYTFGSGTRLTVV.

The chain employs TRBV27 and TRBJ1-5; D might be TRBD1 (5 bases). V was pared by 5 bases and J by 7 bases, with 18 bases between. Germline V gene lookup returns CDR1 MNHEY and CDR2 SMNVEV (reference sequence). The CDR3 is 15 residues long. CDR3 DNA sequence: TGTGCCAGCAGTCCCTCGGGGGAGGGAATACAGCCCCAGCATTTT. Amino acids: CASSPSGEGIQPQHF.